This entry describes one TCR beta chain. The sample belongs to a study of control samples from healthy donors and cancer patients. TCRdb's copy holds only in-frame clones and misses some; the assay was immunoSEQ multiplex PCR. The sample includes 150,000 to 170,000 clones, around 96% seen only once; the top ten take about 5%. Trimming removed 0 bases from V and 2 bases from J, with 11 bases in between. Germline V gene lookup returns CDR1 LNHDA and CDR2 SQIVND (reference sequence). There are 15 residues in the CDR3. This TCR was sampled from a man aged 35 to 55 in good health. The chain carries TRBV19 and TRBJ2-7; no firm D call. The sequenced sample consisted of blood. This CDR3 reads CASSIEHRDTYEQYF. The CDR3, as DNA: TGTGCCAGTAGTATAGAGCATAGGGATACCTACGAGCAGTACTTC.